This T cell receptor (beta chain) comes out of a study of T cells in Graves' hyperthyroidism and ophthalmopathy. Study conclusions and caveats: Before onset, ophthalmopathy was predicted by the model a median roughly 6.8 months earlier.

TCR beta CDR3 region amplification was performed from RNA transcripts. HTBI primers drove first-round RT-PCR of the TCR CDR3. Each CDR3 protein gets one entry after TCRdb re-called the multiplex PCR reads with MiXCR. The sample shows 650,000 to 850,000 distinct CDR3 sequences, approximately 19% of them seen only once. This clonotype was counted many times. Antigen unknown. Germline CDR1 SGHAT, CDR2 FQNNGV. Trimming removed 4 bases from V and 5 bases from J, with 17 bases in between. The CDR3 consists of 15 residues. The receptor was isolated from a woman aged 45-65 years with Graves' hyperthyroidism that later progressed to Graves' ophthalmopathy. The chain links TRBV11-2 to TRBJ1-1, with a possible D match to TRBD1 (5 bases). Sample: blood. In DNA, the CDR3 is TGTGCCAGCAGCTCTCCCGCATCAGGGCGAACTGAAGCTTTCTTT. Protein product: CASSSPASGRTEAFF.